This T cell receptor (beta chain) appears in the sequencing data of a study of T cell responses to AZD1222 COVID-19 vaccine. Produced via immunoSEQ multiplex PCR; TCRdb's table is partial and in-frame only. The table shows approximately 150,000 clones, with roughly 90% occurring only once. CDR3 length: 14 amino acids. The V and J ends lost 5 bases and 4 bases, in that order; junction bases with no gene match: 2. The V gene's germline CDR1 is MDHEN and CDR2 SYDVKM. This clone showed up just once. The sequence derives from an adult in good health. The chain uses TRBV28 and TRBJ2-5; 12 bases are shared with TRBD2. This specimen consisted of peripheral blood, obtained on day 0 of AZD1222 vaccination. CDR3 sequence (DNA): TGTGCCAGCAGTAAGGGACTAGCGGGAGAGACCCAGTACTTC. Translated: CASSKGLAGETQYF.